Reported below is one T cell receptor (beta chain). No antigen is known for it. The sample comes from a study of T-cell memory formation after mild COVID-19. Looked up from germline, CDR1 is SGHVS and CDR2 is FNYEAQ. This CDR3 spans 13 amino acids. The ends were cut back, 1 base at V and 6 bases at J, with 4 bases in the middle. Study-level points and caveats: Clones from the second wave (peaking day 37) had unconfirmed SARS-CoV-2 specificity. From day 15 to 85, contracting clones were balanced between CD4 and CD8, whereas later expanders leaned toward CD4+.

Researchers used 5'RACE with constant-segment primers to make TCR alpha and TCR beta cDNA libraries that carry sample barcodes and UMIs. TCRdb reprocessed the 5' RACE reads with MiXCR, giving one entry per CDR3 protein. Seen here are 95,000 to 110,000 distinct CDR3 sequences, approximately 15% observed once, and the top ten hold 39%. This clonotype was obtained from a man between 18 and 29 years old who had mild COVID-19 (a few samples of this study predate the infection). Cell type and time point are not known. V is TRBV7-6 and J is TRBJ1-6; no reliable D call. The sample consisted of PBMCs or a T cell subset sorted from them (not recorded which). The CDR3 DNA reads TGTGCCAGCAGCTTAGAGGTTAATTCACCCCTCCACTTT. It is translated as CASSLEVNSPLHF.